The clone carrying this T cell receptor (beta chain) was counted only a few times. The antigen is unknown. The sample is drawn from a study of long-term antiretroviral therapy in people with HIV. Overall study findings and caveats: Missing from the dataset were any data on ART adherence, viral resistance or therapy changes.

Sequencing used immunoSEQ v3.0 at survey level. Using immunoSEQ multiplex PCR, the repertoire was profiled, and TCRdb retains in-frame clones only, with some absent. This sample has 40,000 or so clones, with roughly four fifths found just once. CDR3 length: 15 amino acids. V was clipped by 3 bases and J by 6 bases, with 17 bases between them. In germline, CDR1 is SEHNR, CDR2 FQNEAQ (reference sequence). J is TRBJ1-2 and V is TRBV7-9; D is ambiguous. The source was unsorted PBMCs, collected 1 year after starting antiretroviral therapy. The origin of this receptor is a man aged 18 to 30 with HIV. This CDR3 is CASSLGSGIPNGYTF. CDR3 sequence (DNA): TGTGCCAGCAGCTTGGGTTCCGGGATCCCGAATGGCTACACCTTC.